What follows is one T cell receptor beta chain and its context. Within 2 weeks of study entry, exposed participants had contacted a PCR-confirmed or clinician-diagnosed COVID-19 case. As processed by the authors: Reference gene primer amplification gave nucleated cell count estimates. Some clones are missing from TCRdb's copy, which holds only in-frame ones; the method was immunoSEQ multiplex PCR. The V and J calls and clone size come from that table; D and trimming were worked out from the DNA. The profile covers 140,000 to 150,000 clones, with about 90% appearing a single time and 3.5% to 4.5% taken by the ten largest. The data derive from a study of blood T cell repertoires in COVID-19. At the level of the study: Spain, Italy and the United States supplied samples that represented acute and convalescent COVID-19.

This clonotype was obtained from a woman aged 40 to 50 who had been exposed to COVID-19. The material sequenced was PBMCs or T cells enriched from blood (not recorded which).

CDR3 sequence: CASSLGGGASREQFF. CDR3 nucleotide sequence: TGTGCCAGCAGCTTGGGAGGGGGGGCCTCACGGGAGCAGTTCTTC. The chain joins TRBV5-4 to TRBJ2-1; tentatively, D is TRBD2 (7 bases). Between the trimmed V and J ends, which lost 0 bases and 10 bases, there was a span of 17 bases. Per germline, CDR1 SGHNT and CDR2 YYREEE (reference sequence). CDR3 size: 15 residues. The complete variable domain, with remaining parts taken from reference TRBV5-4 and TRBJ2-1, reads ETGVTQSPTHLIKTRGQQVTLRCSSQSGHNTVSWYQQALGQGPQFIFQYYREEENGRGNFPPRFSGLQFPNYSSELNVNALELDDSALYLCASSLGGGASREQFFGPGTRLTVL.